The 21 T cell receptor beta chains below all came from one sample that was sequenced in a study of graft-versus-host responses after intestinal transplantation. Assay used: immunoSEQ multiplex PCR; TCRdb lists only in-frame clones, some missing. The sample contains 80,000 to 100,000 clones, 92% of which appear only once. No antigen has been identified for these receptors. Sequencing used unstimulated CD4+ T cells sorted from spleen or lymph node cells, obtained before intestinal transplant. The receptors come from a human donor who received an intestinal transplant.

The chain recombines TRBV28 with TRBJ1-6; tentative D call: TRBD1 (6 bases). V lost 4 bases, J lost 9 bases, and 10 bases lay in between. CDR3 size: 13 residues. Germline CDR1 reads MDHEN; CDR2 reads SYDVKM. The CDR3 spells CASSSQGTSPLHF. CDR3 nucleotide sequence: TGTGCCAGCAGTTCACAGGGAACTTCACCCCTCCACTTT.

For this clone: A read error may account for a junction end that differs from germline. The chain links TRBV6-4 to TRBJ2-7; 7 nucleotides agree with TRBD2. The length of the CDR3 is 12 residues. Germline loops: CDR1 MRHNA, CDR2 SNTAGT. CDR3 region: CASNDGRYEQYF. In DNA form, the CDR3 reads TGTGCCAGCAATGACGGGAGGTACGAGCAGTACTTC.

This clone was counted a single time. This chain joins TRBV15 and TRBJ2-7, with TRBD1 as a possible D gene (6 bases). Germline V gives CDR1 LNHNV, CDR2 YYDKDF (reference sequence). The CDR3 totals 14 residues. The germline V and J ends were trimmed by 4 bases and 0 bases, with 10 bases remaining between them. The CDR3 sequence is CATSKGVSSYEQYF. Here the CDR3 DNA reads TGTGCCACCAGCAAGGGGGTTAGCTCCTACGAGCAGTACTTC. The whole variable domain, remainder taken from reference TRBV15 and TRBJ2-7, is DAMVIQNPRYQVTQFGKPVTLSCSQTLNHNVMYWYQQKSSQAPKLLFHYYDKDFNNEADTPDNFQSRRPNTSFCFLDIRSPGLGDTAMYLCATSKGVSSYEQYFGPGTRLTVT.

The chain combines TRBV7-9 with TRBJ1-3; 7 nucleotides align to TRBD1. Germline V gene data show CDR1 as SEHNR and CDR2 as FQNEAQ (reference sequence). The CDR3 runs to 14 residues. V trimming: 5 bases; J trimming: 4 bases; junction bases outside the gene matches: 5. As DNA, the CDR3 is TGTGCCAGCAGCCCACACAGGGGCGGAAACACCATATATTTT. Protein: CASSPHRGGNTIYF.

This rearrangement joins TRBV30 to TRBJ1-6, with 7 bases fitting TRBD1. This CDR3 has 14 residues. Germline V gene lookup returns CDR1 GTSNPN and CDR2 SVGIG (reference sequence). V was pared by 0 bases and J by 8 bases, with 4 bases of the junction left unmatched. The CDR3 DNA reads TGTGCCTGGAGTGTCGTAGGGGGCGATTCACCCCTCCACTTT. It encodes CAWSVVGGDSPLHF.

The genes are TRBV27 and TRBJ2-6; no clear D. CDR3 length equals 15 residues. Germline-derived CDR1 and CDR2 are MNHEY and SMNVEV (reference sequence). V lost 2 bases and J lost 0, with 5 bases in between. As DNA, the CDR3 is TGTGCCAGCAGTTTACGTTACTCTGGGGCCAACGTCCTGACTTTC. This translates into CASSLRYSGANVLTF.

The CDR3 protein is CASSQSGAETNYGYTF. CDR3 DNA: TGCGCCAGCAGTCAATCGGGTGCGGAAACGAACTATGGCTACACCTTC. This rearrangement joins TRBV23-1 to TRBJ1-2; D not resolved. TRBV23-1 is noted as an ORF with a role that remains uncertain. V lost 0 bases and J 2 bases, leaving 13 bases between the germline ends. There are 16 residues in the CDR3.

The chain joins TRBV4-1 to TRBJ2-5; D remains unclear. This CDR3 has 17 residues. CDR1 is MGHRA and CDR2 is YSYEKL in the germline V gene. V lost 0 bases and J 1 base, leaving 15 bases between the germline ends. In DNA form, the CDR3 reads TGCGCCAGCAGCCAAGATTCTGGCCGATCGATCCAAGAGACCCAGTACTTC. The encoded protein is CASSQDSGRSIQETQYF.

The chain links TRBV5-1 to TRBJ2-5, with D tentatively TRBD1 (5 bases). This CDR3 is 15 amino acids long. The germline CDR1 and CDR2 sequences are SGHRS and YFSETQ. V was pared by 1 base and J by 2 bases, with 12 bases between. CDR3 amino acids: CASSLIGAGQETQYF. DNA of the CDR3: TGCGCCAGCAGCTTGATTGGGGCCGGGCAAGAGACCCAGTACTTC.

V and J are TRBV29-1 and TRBJ2-1; 15 bases match TRBD2. The CDR3 extends over 19 amino acids. Trimming at V came to 7 bases and at J to 6 bases, leaving 19 bases not matched to a gene. Germline CDR1 is SQVTM and CDR2 is ANQGSEA. CDR3 sequence reads: CSGGTPFGTSGGLGNEQFF. CDR3 bases: TGCAGCGGGGGAACGCCTTTTGGGACTAGCGGGGGGCTTGGCAATGAGCAGTTCTTC.

This clone was found a few times. V gene TRBV7-9 combines with J gene TRBJ1-2; no definite D call. The germline V gene encodes CDR1 SEHNR and CDR2 FQNEAQ (reference sequence). V was shortened by 1 base and J by 8 bases, with 14 bases between the two germline ends. The CDR3 consists of 14 residues. Written as DNA, the CDR3 is TGTGCCAGCAGCTTAGTATCGGGGTCGGGCGGCTACACCTTC. Translation: CASSLVSGSGGYTF.

V usage is TRBV19 and J usage is TRBJ2-3; 8 bases match TRBD2. The CDR3 has 16 residues. Germline V gives CDR1 LNHDA, CDR2 SQIVND (reference sequence). J was trimmed by 5 bases and V by 5 bases; bases with no gene match: 12. The CDR3: CASSLQAGAGGDTQYF. CDR3 coding DNA: TGTGCCAGTAGTCTCCAAGCGGGAGCAGGTGGAGATACGCAGTATTTT.

This sequence joins TRBV6-5 and TRBJ2-5; 7 nucleotides align to TRBD1. The CDR3 has 13 residues. Germline trimming cut 7 bases from V and 1 base from J; bases unmatched to any gene: 3. Germline V CDR1 and CDR2: MNHEY, SVGAGI. CDR3: CASNTGAQETQYF. CDR3 nucleotide sequence: TGTGCCAGCAATACAGGGGCCCAAGAGACCCAGTACTTC.

This chain joins TRBV27 and TRBJ2-2, with 8 bases identical to TRBD1. CDR3 length: 16 residues. Looked up from germline, CDR1 is MNHEY and CDR2 is SMNVEV (reference sequence). After removal of 2 bases from V and 5 bases from J, the junction contained 7 bases not matched to a gene. The CDR3 region has the DNA TGTGCCAGCAGTTTACGGGGACAGGCGTCGACCGGGGAGCTGTTTTTT. Its protein is CASSLRGQASTGELFF.

This clone was detected once. The gene calls are TRBV4-2 and TRBJ1-2; 7 bases match TRBD1. V lost 1 base and J lost 3; bases outside the gene matches: 8. The CDR3 length is 16 residues. CDR1 and CDR2 from the germline V gene are LGHNA and YNFKEQ. The CDR3 nucleotides read TGTGCCAGCAGCCAAGGTCAGGGGGAGTTTCACTATGGCTACACCTTC. This codes for CASSQGQGEFHYGYTF.

The J gene is TRBJ1-6, the V gene TRBV6-1; D possibly corresponds to TRBD1 (5 bases). Germline lookup yields CDR1 MNHNS and CDR2 SASEGT. There are 15 residues in the CDR3. Trimming shortened V by 0 bases and J by 7 bases, and 10 bases separated the two germline ends. The CDR3 loop reads CASSEAGRVNSPLHF. Here the CDR3 DNA reads TGTGCCAGCAGTGAAGCAGGCAGGGTCAATTCACCCCTCCACTTT.

The V and J genes are TRBV6-1 and TRBJ1-1; 11 bases are a match to TRBD1. V gave up 4 bases and J gave up 4 bases; unmatched junction bases: 5. This CDR3 is 15 amino acids long. Germline CDR1 is MNHNS and CDR2 is SASEGT. The DNA for the CDR3 is TGTGCCAGCAGTGCCGGGACAGGGGGTGGCACTGAAGCTTTCTTT. It is translated as CASSAGTGGGTEAFF.

J is TRBJ2-5 and V is TRBV7-6; 10 bases line up with TRBD1. The CDR3 totals 15 residues. The V segment lost 3 bases and the J segment 5 bases; nucleotides outside the gene matches: 6. CDR1 is SGHVS, CDR2 FNYEAQ, per germline. CDR3 bases: TGTGCCAGCAGCTTTGGACAGGGGGTAGGGGAGACCCAGTACTTC. Its protein product is CASSFGQGVGETQYF.

This clone was detected only a few times. The junction departs from germline at one end; a sequencing error may be responsible. The genes are TRBV6-1 and TRBJ2-1, with 7 bases lining up with TRBD2. CDR1 and CDR2 from the germline V gene are MNHNS and SASEGT. The CDR3 runs 13 residues. CDR3 protein: CTSGGGSSNEQFF. The CDR3, as DNA: TGTACCAGCGGCGGCGGGAGCTCAAATGAGCAGTTCTTC.

This sequence joins TRBV2 and TRBJ1-5; 8 positions match TRBD1. CDR1 is SNHLY, CDR2 FYNNEI, per germline. The CDR3 consists of 15 residues. The ends lost 6 bases at V and 0 bases at J; junction bases unmatched: 4. CDR3 nucleotide sequence: TGTGCCAGCAGGGGGACAGGCTATAGCAATCAGCCCCAGCATTTT. Translating gives CASRGTGYSNQPQHF.

The sample holds one count of this clone. The chain is built from TRBV6-5 and TRBJ2-5; 7 nucleotides line up with TRBD2. V was clipped by 2 bases and J by 1 base; unmatched bases: 4. Germline values: CDR1 MNHEY, CDR2 SVGAGI. There are 15 residues in the CDR3. The CDR3 nucleotides are TGTGCCAGCAGTTACCGCGGGAGCCTCCAAGAGACCCAGTACTTC. Translating it yields CASSYRGSLQETQYF.